The present T cell receptor (beta chain) was sequenced within a study of regulatory T cells in long-lasting Graves disease. Study information: Persistent cases were those of Graves' disease that involved over 5 years of antithyroid drugs with positive TSH receptor antibodies.

Arm-PCR of CDR3 regions and iRepertoire HTBI primers were the basis on which TCR beta libraries were built. TCRdb re-analysed the multiplex PCR reads in MiXCR, keeping a single row per CDR3 protein. The profile shows around 430,000 distinct CDR3 sequences, about 20% of them singletons. Time point noted: persistent/refractory GD, antithyroid drugs over 5 years with positive TRAb. Making the TCR library involved RNA that had been extracted from PBMCs. Study-wide points: Limited samples may have lowered accuracy. Newly diagnosed disease favored TRBV20-1 and TRBJ2-1 over persistent disease. Persistent patients shared more public clonotypes (2,741) than new patients (966).

V lost 7 bases, J lost 6 bases, and 13 bases stayed unmatched. This CDR3 contains 15 residues. Germline CDR1 MGHDK, CDR2 SYGVNS. On this clonotype itself: Its target is not known.

Sample: peripheral blood mononuclear cells (PBMCs), taken when the disease was refractory, from a patient treated with antithyroid drugs. The receptor was derived from a female donor with Graves disease. The J gene is TRBJ1-1, the V gene TRBV25-1; 8 bases map to TRBD1. The CDR3 DNA follows: TGTGCCAGCACCCCAAGGACAGGGCGGGAGCCTGAAGCTTTCTTT. It is translated as CASTPRTGREPEAFF.